Below, 17 T cell receptor beta chains from the same sample are listed, as sequenced in a study of PD-L1 blockade in urothelial cancer. Here immunoSEQ multiplex PCR was the method, and the copy in TCRdb shows in-frame clones only, minus some. The table records tens of thousands of clones, 70% to 90% of them present only once. Regarding time point: peripheral blood 6 weeks after treatment start. The sequences come from PBMCs, collected around atezolizumab (anti-PD-L1) treatment. Source of these receptors: a man aged 70-80 years with urothelial cancer.

The chain carries TRBV30 and TRBJ2-7, with 8 bases aligning to TRBD2. The V and J ends lost 2 bases and 5 bases, in that order; junction bases with no gene match: 8. There are 14 residues in the CDR3. Germline V gives CDR1 GTSNPN, CDR2 SVGIG (reference sequence). CDR3 sequence (DNA): TGTGCCTGGAGTACCGGACTAGCATATAACGAGCAGTACTTC. Translating it yields CAWSTGLAYNEQYF.

The CDR3 region has the DNA TGCGCCAGCGACCCGGCGGGGAACGGGAATGAGCAGTTCTTC. Amino acid sequence: CASDPAGNGNEQFF. This chain links TRBV5-1 with TRBJ2-1; possibly TRBD2 for D (6 bases). This CDR3 region has 14 residues. The germline V and J ends were trimmed by 7 bases and 7 bases, with 18 bases remaining between them. CDR1 is SGHRS and CDR2 is YFSETQ in the germline V gene.

The chain links TRBV5-1 to TRBJ2-3, with 9 bases matching TRBD1. V was clipped by 0 bases and J by 0 bases; unmatched bases: 2. Per germline, CDR1 SGHRS and CDR2 YFSETQ. CDR3 size: 16 residues. In DNA form, the CDR3 reads TGCGCCAGCAGCTTGGGGGACAGGGACAGCACAGATACGCAGTATTTT. Translating gives CASSLGDRDSTDTQYF.

V gene TRBV4-1 combines with J gene TRBJ2-1; TRBD2 agrees at 9 bases. V gave up 0 bases and J gave up 8 bases; unmatched junction bases: 8. In germline, CDR1 is MGHRA, CDR2 YSYEKL. This CDR3 contains 16 residues. CDR3 in amino acids: CASSQDWREGRDEQFF. CDR3 coding DNA: TGCGCCAGCAGCCAAGATTGGCGGGAGGGCCGGGATGAGCAGTTCTTC.

By proportion, this clone is medium-sized. The gene calls are TRBV5-1 and TRBJ2-7, with 7 bases matching TRBD1. Germline assignment: CDR1 SGHRS and CDR2 YFSETQ. The CDR3 contains 14 residues. V lost 8 bases, J lost 2 bases, and 10 bases stayed unmatched. The DNA of the CDR3 is TGCGCCAGAAGTACCGGGACAGCTACCTACGAGCAGTACTTC. The encoded protein is CARSTGTATYEQYF.

The chain carries TRBV11-2 and TRBJ2-1; perhaps TRBD2 as D (6 bases). Trimming took 9 bases from V and 0 from J, leaving 15 bases between them. Germline CDR1 is SGHAT and CDR2 is FQNNGV. The CDR3 has 15 amino acids. The chain's CDR3 is CASTERAGSYNEQFF. The CDR3 DNA reads as TGTGCCAGTACCGAGCGGGCAGGCTCCTACAATGAGCAGTTCTTC.

The rearrangement links TRBV19 to TRBJ1-4; maybe TRBD1 (5 bases). Germline V gene lookup returns CDR1 LNHDA and CDR2 SQIVND (reference sequence). This CDR3 has 16 amino acids. The V end was cut by 0 bases, the J end by 7 bases, with 15 bases between. CDR3 residues: CASSIERDAGAEKLFF. Written as DNA, the CDR3 is TGTGCCAGTAGTATAGAGCGGGACGCCGGGGCTGAAAAACTGTTTTTT.

The chain links TRBV23-1 to TRBJ2-3; 7 nucleotides agree with TRBD2. TRBV23-1 belongs to the ORF category, with a function that is uncertain. V gave up 7 bases and J gave up 4 bases; unmatched junction bases: 5. The CDR3 contains 13 residues. DNA for the CDR3: TGCGCCAGCATGCCGGGAGGACCAGATACGCAGTATTTT. Its protein is CASMPGGPDTQYF.

J is TRBJ2-2 and V is TRBV7-2, with TRBD2 matching over 9 bases. J lost 3 bases, V lost 3 bases, and 8 bases had no gene match. This CDR3 has 17 amino acids. Germline V CDR1 and CDR2: SGHTA, FQGNSA. This chain's CDR3 is CASSFVAGGPDTGELFF. CDR3 sequence (DNA): TGTGCCAGCAGCTTTGTGGCGGGAGGGCCCGACACCGGGGAGCTGTTTTTT.

This clone was counted a few times. This sequence joins TRBV6-1 and TRBJ2-5, with D tentatively TRBD1 (5 bases). Germline CDR1 and CDR2: MNHNS and SASEGT. V was trimmed by 6 bases and J by 5 bases, leaving 10 bases between them. The length of the CDR3 is 12 residues. CDR3 in DNA: TGTGCCAGCAGCCAAGCAGGGGAGACCCAGTACTTC. Protein sequence: CASSQAGETQYF.

The V call is TRBV7-2, the J call TRBJ2-7, with 7 bases fitting TRBD2. The CDR3 sequence is 15 residues long. The V gene's germline CDR1 is SGHTA and CDR2 FQGNSA. The junction had 8 bases not matched to a gene; V was cut back by 1 base and J by 5 bases. CDR3 region: CASSLERREIDEQYF. CDR3 in DNA: TGTGCCAGCAGCTTAGAGCGGCGGGAGATCGACGAGCAGTACTTC.

The genes are TRBV4-1 and TRBJ2-7; D might be TRBD2 (6 bases). Between the trimmed V and J ends, which lost 4 bases and 2 bases, there was a span of 15 bases. Per germline, CDR1 MGHRA and CDR2 YSYEKL. CDR3 size: 15 residues. This CDR3 is CASSPEGREAYEQYF. The CDR3 bases are TGCGCCAGCAGCCCGGAGGGCAGGGAGGCCTACGAGCAGTACTTC.

The chain links TRBV19 to TRBJ2-6; no clear D gene. Germline CDR1 is LNHDA and CDR2 is SQIVND (reference sequence). Trimming cost V 7 bases and J 1 base, with 11 bases left between them. This CDR3 spans 15 amino acids. CDR3 DNA sequence: TGTGCCAGTACCCCCCAGGCTTCTGGGGCCAACGTCCTGACTTTC. This codes for CASTPQASGANVLTF.

The CDR3 nucleotides read TGTGCCAGCAGCTTGACAGGGGGCGCGGAGACCCAGTACTTC. Its translation: CASSLTGGAETQYF. The rearrangement joins TRBV7-9 to TRBJ2-5; 10 positions agree with TRBD1. J gave up 5 bases and V 3 bases, and 3 bases lay outside the gene matches. This CDR3 is 14 amino acids long. Germline V gene sequence: CDR1 SEHNR, CDR2 FQNEAQ (reference sequence).

The chain combines TRBV18 with TRBJ1-2; D is uncertain. CDR1 and CDR2 (germline): KGHSH, LQKENI. The V end was cut by 3 bases, the J end by 3 bases, with 17 bases between. The CDR3 length is 16 residues. The CDR3 region has the DNA TGTGCCAGCTCACCCTCCCCTCCTCTAGACCACTATGGCTACACCTTC. Protein sequence: CASSPSPPLDHYGYTF.

V usage is TRBV6-6 and J usage is TRBJ1-1; D is ambiguous. The CDR3 loop spans 12 amino acids. Germline values: CDR1 MNHNY, CDR2 SVGAGI (reference sequence). Trimming pared 7 bases from V and 3 bases from J, leaving 9 bases between. The CDR3 loop is CASTLRDTEAFF. The DNA for the CDR3 is TGTGCCAGCACCCTCCGCGACACTGAAGCTTTCTTT.

The chain joins TRBV28 to TRBJ2-7, with 7 bases that match TRBD1. The CDR3 covers 15 residues. The trim removed 6 bases at V and 3 bases at J, leaving 11 bases unmatched. Germline V gene lookup returns CDR1 MDHEN and CDR2 SYDVKM. DNA of the CDR3: TGTGCCAGCAGCCCACCCGGACAGGTGAACTACGAGCAGTACTTC. It codes for CASSPPGQVNYEQYF. The variable domain in full, completed from reference TRBV28 and TRBJ2-7, reads DVKVTQSSRYLVKRTGEKVFLECVQDMDHENMFWYRQDPGLGLRLIYFSYDVKMKEKGDIPEGYSVSREKKERFSLILESASTNQTSMYLCASSPPGQVNYEQYFGPGTRLTVT.